This is a list of T cell receptor beta chains from one sample in a study of cytomegalovirus exposure and HLA in healthy donors. Measured with immunoSEQ multiplex PCR; TCRdb has only the in-frame clones, and not every one. Here the sample spans around 180,000 clones, 78% being singletons. Sequencing was done on a sample of PBMCs. The receptors were gathered from a woman aged 30 to 39 in good health and CMV-seropositive. The CDR3 runs from the conserved cysteine through the conserved F or W. The order of the fields is CDR3 DNA, CDR3 protein, clone size, V gene, J gene, D gene. A D gene is named only where the DNA matches it firmly. Not every row has a clone size; where given, it reads once, few, many or a size class.

TGTGCCAGCAGCTTGAGGCTAGCGGGAGTACAGCAGTACTTC	CASSLRLAGVQQYF	.	TRBV5-6	TRBJ2-7	TRBD2
TGTGCCAGCAGTTACATGACAGGGCTTAACTATGGCTACACCTTC	CASSYMTGLNYGYTF	.	TRBV6-5	TRBJ1-2	TRBD1
TGTGCCAGCAGCGGGACTAGCGACAATTACGAGCAGTACTTC	CASSGTSDNYEQYF	.	TRBV5-6	TRBJ2-7	TRBD2
TGCGCCAGCAGGGCAGCGGGGGATTACAATGAGCAGTTCTTC	CASRAAGDYNEQFF	.	TRBV10-1	TRBJ2-1	TRBD2
TGTGCCAGCAGCCAGGGGTTCGGGCAGAACTATGGCTACACCTTC	CASSQGFGQNYGYTF	.	TRBV9	TRBJ1-2	.
TGTGCCAGTAGTACCCCTCCGACAGGGGGTGGGAATCAGCCCCAGCATTTT	CASSTPPTGGGNQPQHF	.	TRBV19	TRBJ1-5	TRBD1
TGCGCCACCCGACAGGGATCGGGCACTGAAGCTTTCTTT	CATRQGSGTEAFF	.	TRBV5-1	TRBJ1-1	TRBD1
TGCAGCCATAGACTAGCGGGGTTGACAGATACGCAGTATTTT	CSHRLAGLTDTQYF	.	TRBV29-1	TRBJ2-3	TRBD2
TGTGCCAGCAGCCGGACTAGCGGGACCTACGAGCAGTACTTC	CASSRTSGTYEQYF	.	TRBV5-4	TRBJ2-7	TRBD2
TGCGCCAGCAGAGGGGAGGGAATGAACACTGAAGCTTTCTTT	CASRGEGMNTEAFF	few	TRBV4-1	TRBJ1-1	.
TGTGCCAGCAGCTTGTTGGTTTCTAGCGGCTCCCCGGGAACCAAAAACATTCAGTACTTC	CASSLLVSSGSPGTKNIQYF	.	TRBV5-4	TRBJ2-4	TRBD2
TGTGCCAGCAGCCCCGACAGCCTGAACACTGAAGCTTTCTTT	CASSPDSLNTEAFF	.	TRBV11-2	TRBJ1-1	.
TGTGCCAGCAGCCCTCGGACAACCGGCGAGCAGTACTTC	CASSPRTTGEQYF	.	TRBV9	TRBJ2-7	.
TGTGCCAGCAGCGGAAAAACGGGACTAGCAAACCGTGCGCAGTACTTC	CASSGKTGLANRAQYF	.	TRBV7-2	TRBJ2-7	TRBD2
TGCGCCAGCAGCCAGGGGGACAGAGCGAACACTGAAGCTTTCTTT	CASSQGDRANTEAFF	few	TRBV4-1	TRBJ1-1	TRBD1
TGCGCCAGCAGCGAGACAGGGGGGCCCTACGAGCAGTACTTC	CASSETGGPYEQYF	.	TRBV5-1	TRBJ2-7	TRBD1
TGTGCCAGCAGCTTACAGGGAGAGACCCAGTACTTC	CASSLQGETQYF	.	TRBV7-9	TRBJ2-5	.
TGCGCCAGCAGCTCGGACGGACAGCCTGTTTCTGGCTACACCTTC	CASSSDGQPVSGYTF	.	TRBV5-1	TRBJ1-2	.
TGTGCCAGTATCCCGGGACAGAAGGGAACTGAAGCTTTCTTT	CASIPGQKGTEAFF	once	TRBV19	TRBJ1-1	TRBD1
TGTGCCAGCAGTTACCTACAGGGGTCCGAGCAGTACTTC	CASSYLQGSEQYF	.	TRBV27	TRBJ2-7	TRBD1
TGTGCCAGCAGCTTAGTTGGGCGGCTAGCGGGATTAAACACCGGGGAGCTGTTTTTT	CASSLVGRLAGLNTGELFF	once	TRBV7-6	TRBJ2-2	TRBD2
TGTGCCAGCAGTTTAAAGGCCGGGAATAATTCACCCCTCCACTTT	CASSLKAGNNSPLHF	.	TRBV27	TRBJ1-6	.
TGTGCCAGTAGAGATTACAGGGGAGATCAGCCCCAGCATTTT	CASRDYRGDQPQHF	.	TRBV19	TRBJ1-5	TRBD1